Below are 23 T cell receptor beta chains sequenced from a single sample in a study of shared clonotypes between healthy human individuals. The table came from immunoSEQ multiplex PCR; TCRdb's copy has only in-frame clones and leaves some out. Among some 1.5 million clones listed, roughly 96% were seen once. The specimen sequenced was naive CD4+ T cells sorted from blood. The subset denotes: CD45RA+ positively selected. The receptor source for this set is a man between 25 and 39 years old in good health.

As DNA, the CDR3 is TGTGCCAGCAGTTACAGGAGGGGGCAGGGCTATGGCTACACCTTC. Encoded protein: CASSYRRGQGYGYTF. The chain carries TRBV6-5 and TRBJ1-2; 7 nucleotides line up with TRBD1. The germline gives CDR1 MNHEY, CDR2 SVGAGI. V lost 2 bases and J lost 4; bases outside the gene matches: 7. The length of the CDR3 is 15 residues.

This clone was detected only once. CDR3 nucleotide sequence: TGTGCCAGCAGTTTATCGAGGCACTCCTACGAGCAGTACTTC. This sequence encodes CASSLSRHSYEQYF. The rearrangement links TRBV27 to TRBJ2-7; D uncertain. V lost 0 bases and J 0 bases, leaving 6 bases between the germline ends. This CDR3 is built from 14 residues. Germline-derived CDR1 and CDR2 are MNHEY and SMNVEV (reference sequence).

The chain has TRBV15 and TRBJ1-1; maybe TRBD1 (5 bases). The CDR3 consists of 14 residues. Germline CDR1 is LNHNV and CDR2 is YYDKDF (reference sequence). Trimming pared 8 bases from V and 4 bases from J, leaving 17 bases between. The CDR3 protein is CATARAGVPTEAFF. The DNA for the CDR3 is TGTGCCACCGCCCGGGCGGGGGTGCCCACTGAAGCTTTCTTT.

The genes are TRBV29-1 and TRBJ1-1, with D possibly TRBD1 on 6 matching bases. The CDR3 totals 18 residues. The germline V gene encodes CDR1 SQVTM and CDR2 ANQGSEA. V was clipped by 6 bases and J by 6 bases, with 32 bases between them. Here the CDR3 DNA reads TGCAGCGTCGATTGGGGACGGGAAGGAATGGGACAAAGGGCTGAAGCTTTCTTT. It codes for CSVDWGREGMGQRAEAFF.

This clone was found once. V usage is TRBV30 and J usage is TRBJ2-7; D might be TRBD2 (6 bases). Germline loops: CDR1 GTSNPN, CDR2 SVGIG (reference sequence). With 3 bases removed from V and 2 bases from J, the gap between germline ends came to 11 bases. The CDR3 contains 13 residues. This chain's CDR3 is CAWSAGIPYEQYF. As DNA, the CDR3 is TGTGCCTGGAGCGCGGGGATCCCCTACGAGCAGTACTTC.

The CDR3 protein is CAWSPRDGEKLFF. The CDR3 nucleotides read TGTGCCTGGAGTCCGAGAGATGGAGAAAAACTGTTTTTT. The V gene is TRBV30, the J gene TRBJ1-4; the D is unclear. CDR3 length: 13 residues. V dropped 2 bases and J dropped 8 bases, with 12 bases sitting between them. Looked up from germline, CDR1 is GTSNPN and CDR2 is SVGIG (reference sequence).

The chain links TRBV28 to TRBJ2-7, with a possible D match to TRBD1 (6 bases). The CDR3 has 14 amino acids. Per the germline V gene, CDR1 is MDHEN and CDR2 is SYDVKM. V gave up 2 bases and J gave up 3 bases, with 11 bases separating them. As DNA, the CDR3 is TGTGCCAGCAGTTTAGGGACAAGTTTCTACGAGCAGTACTTC. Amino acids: CASSLGTSFYEQYF.

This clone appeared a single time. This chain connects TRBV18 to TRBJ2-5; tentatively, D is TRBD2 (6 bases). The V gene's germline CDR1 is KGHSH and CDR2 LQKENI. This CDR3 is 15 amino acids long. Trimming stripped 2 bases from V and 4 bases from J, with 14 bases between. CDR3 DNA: TGTGCCAGCTCACCAGTCCGGGGGTCGGGAGAGACCCAGTACTTC. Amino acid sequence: CASSPVRGSGETQYF.

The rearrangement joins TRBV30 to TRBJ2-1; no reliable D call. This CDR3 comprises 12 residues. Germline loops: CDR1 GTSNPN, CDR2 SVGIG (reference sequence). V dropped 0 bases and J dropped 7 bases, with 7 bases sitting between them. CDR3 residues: CAWSVLGNEQFF. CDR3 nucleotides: TGTGCCTGGAGTGTATTGGGAAATGAGCAGTTCTTC.

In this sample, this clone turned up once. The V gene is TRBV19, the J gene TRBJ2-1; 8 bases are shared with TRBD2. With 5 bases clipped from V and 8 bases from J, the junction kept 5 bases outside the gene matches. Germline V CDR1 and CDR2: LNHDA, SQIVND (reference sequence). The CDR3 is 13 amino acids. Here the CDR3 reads CASSLLAGHEQFF. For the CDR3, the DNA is TGTGCCAGTAGTCTGCTAGCGGGCCATGAGCAGTTCTTC.

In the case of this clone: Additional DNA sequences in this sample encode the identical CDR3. CDR3 sequence reads: CASSFSWDTQYF. The CDR3 DNA is TGTGCCAGCAGCTTTTCCTGGGATACGCAGTATTTT. V usage is TRBV7-2 and J usage is TRBJ2-3; no reliable D call. Trimming removed 3 bases from V and 6 bases from J, with 7 bases in between. The CDR3 runs to 12 residues. CDR1 and CDR2 (germline): SGHTA, FQGNSA.

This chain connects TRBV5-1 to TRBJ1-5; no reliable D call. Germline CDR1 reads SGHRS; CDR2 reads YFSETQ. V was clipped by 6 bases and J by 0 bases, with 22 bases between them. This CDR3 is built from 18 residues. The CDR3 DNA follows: TGCGCCAGCATCCATCAACCGGGCATTAAAGATAGCAATCAGCCCCAGCATTTT. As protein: CASIHQPGIKDSNQPQHF.

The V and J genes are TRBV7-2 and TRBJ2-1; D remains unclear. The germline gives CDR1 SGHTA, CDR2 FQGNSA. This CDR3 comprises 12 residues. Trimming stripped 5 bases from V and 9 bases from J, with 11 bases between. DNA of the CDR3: TGTGCCAGCAGCCATCTTAAGACTGAGCAGTTCTTC. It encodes CASSHLKTEQFF.

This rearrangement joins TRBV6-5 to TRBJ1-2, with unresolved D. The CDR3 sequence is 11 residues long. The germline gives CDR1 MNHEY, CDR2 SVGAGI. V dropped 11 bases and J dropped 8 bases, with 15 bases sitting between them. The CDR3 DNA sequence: TGTGCCGCAGTAGCTGAGTCCGGCTACACCTTC. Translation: CAAVAESGYTF.

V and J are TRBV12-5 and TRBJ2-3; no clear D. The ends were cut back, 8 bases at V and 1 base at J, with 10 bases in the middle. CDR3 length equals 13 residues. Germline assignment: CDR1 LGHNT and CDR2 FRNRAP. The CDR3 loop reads CASSASGTDTQYF. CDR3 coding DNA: TGTGCTAGTTCGGCGTCCGGCACAGATACGCAGTATTTT.

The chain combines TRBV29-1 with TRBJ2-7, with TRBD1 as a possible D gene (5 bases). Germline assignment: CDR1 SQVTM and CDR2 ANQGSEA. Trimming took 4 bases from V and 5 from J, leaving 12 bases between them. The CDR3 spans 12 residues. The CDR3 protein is CSVVAGKNEQYF. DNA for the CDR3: TGCAGCGTTGTAGCAGGGAAAAACGAGCAGTACTTC.

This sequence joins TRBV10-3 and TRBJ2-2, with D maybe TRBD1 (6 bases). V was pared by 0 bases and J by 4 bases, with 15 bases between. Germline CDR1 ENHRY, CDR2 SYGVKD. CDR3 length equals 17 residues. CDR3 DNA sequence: TGTGCCATCAGTGAGTCGCCAAACAGGGTGGGCACCGGGGAGCTGTTTTTT. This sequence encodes CAISESPNRVGTGELFF.

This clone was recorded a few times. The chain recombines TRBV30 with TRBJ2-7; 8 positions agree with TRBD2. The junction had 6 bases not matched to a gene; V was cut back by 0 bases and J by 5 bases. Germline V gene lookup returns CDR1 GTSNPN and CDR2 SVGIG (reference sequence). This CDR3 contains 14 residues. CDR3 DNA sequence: TGTGCCTGGAGTGTCGCTAGCGGGTACCACGAGCAGTACTTC. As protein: CAWSVASGYHEQYF.

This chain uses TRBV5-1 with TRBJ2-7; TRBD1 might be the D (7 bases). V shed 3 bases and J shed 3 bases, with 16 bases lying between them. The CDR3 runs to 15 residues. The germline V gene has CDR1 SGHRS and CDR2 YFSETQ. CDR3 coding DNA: TGCGCCAGCAGCTCCGCAGGGGGACTGAACTACGAGCAGTACTTC. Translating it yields CASSSAGGLNYEQYF.

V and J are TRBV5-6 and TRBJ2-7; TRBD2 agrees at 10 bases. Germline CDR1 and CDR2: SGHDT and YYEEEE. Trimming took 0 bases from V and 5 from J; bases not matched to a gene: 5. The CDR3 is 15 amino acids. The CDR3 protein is CASSLVGLAGDEQYF. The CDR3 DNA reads TGTGCCAGCAGCTTGGTCGGGCTAGCGGGAGACGAGCAGTACTTC.

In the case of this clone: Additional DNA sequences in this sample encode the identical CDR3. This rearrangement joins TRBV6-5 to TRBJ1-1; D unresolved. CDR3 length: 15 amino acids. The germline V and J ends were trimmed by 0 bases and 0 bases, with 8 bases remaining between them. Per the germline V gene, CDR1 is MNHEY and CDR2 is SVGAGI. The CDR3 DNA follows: TGTGCCAGCAGTTACTCCCGCGGGGTGAACACTGAAGCTTTCTTT. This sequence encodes CASSYSRGVNTEAFF.

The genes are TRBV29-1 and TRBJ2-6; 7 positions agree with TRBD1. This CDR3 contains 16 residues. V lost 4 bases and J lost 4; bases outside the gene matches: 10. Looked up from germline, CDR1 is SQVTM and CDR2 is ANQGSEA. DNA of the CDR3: TGCAGCGTTGTATGGGCAGGGGGTACAGGGGCCAACGTCCTGACTTTC. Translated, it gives CSVVWAGGTGANVLTF.

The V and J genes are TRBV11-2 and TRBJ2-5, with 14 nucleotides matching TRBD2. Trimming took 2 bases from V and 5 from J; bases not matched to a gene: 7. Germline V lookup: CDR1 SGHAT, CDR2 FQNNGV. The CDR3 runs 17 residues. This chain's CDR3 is CASSLTTSGRARETQYF. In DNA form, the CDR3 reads TGTGCCAGCAGCTTAACGACTAGCGGGAGGGCCCGTGAGACCCAGTACTTC.